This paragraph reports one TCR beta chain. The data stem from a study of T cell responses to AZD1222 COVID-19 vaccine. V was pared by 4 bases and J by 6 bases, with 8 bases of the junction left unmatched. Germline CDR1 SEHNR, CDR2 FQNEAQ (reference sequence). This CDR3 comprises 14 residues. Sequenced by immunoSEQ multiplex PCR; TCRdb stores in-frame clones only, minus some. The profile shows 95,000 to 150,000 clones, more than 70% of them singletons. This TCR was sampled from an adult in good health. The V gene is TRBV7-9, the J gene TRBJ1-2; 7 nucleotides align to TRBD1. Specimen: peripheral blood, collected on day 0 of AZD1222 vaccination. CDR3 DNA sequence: TGTGCCAGCAGCTACCGACAGGGCGGCGATGGCTACACCTTC. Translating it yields CASSYRQGGDGYTF.